Sequencing of this TCR beta chain was carried out in a study of cytomegalovirus exposure and HLA in healthy donors. PCR involved 60 Vbeta and 13 Jbeta primers. TCRdb's copy holds only in-frame clones and misses some; the assay was immunoSEQ multiplex PCR. The sample yields around 220,000 clones, over 60% seen once. Overall study results and limits: Later analysis found that TCR beta chains associated with HLA were more clonally expanded than other, equally common chains.

Germline lookup yields CDR1 SGDLS and CDR2 YYNGEE. The ends lost 2 bases at V and 6 bases at J; junction bases unmatched: 9. CDR3 length: 16 residues. This clone was seen a few times. Antigen specificity is unknown. The clonotype originates from a man aged 18 to 29 in good health and CMV-seronegative. The chain uses TRBV9 and TRBJ2-7; 12 bases are a match to TRBD2. Sequenced: PBMCs. CDR3 DNA sequence: TGTGCCAGCAGCGTGGCCCCTAGCGGGAGGGCAAGCGAGCAGTACTTC. Its protein is CASSVAPSGRASEQYF.